This record looks at one TCR beta chain sequence and its context. This specimen belongs to a study of blood T cell repertoires in COVID-19. Study at large: From the United States, Italy and Spain came samples of acute and convalescent COVID-19. In each case, the material was cDNA or gDNA derived from T cells, B-cell-depleted T cells, or PBMCs.

Original data processing: Using reference gene primer amplification, nucleated cell counts were estimated. Clones were sequenced by immunoSEQ multiplex PCR, and TCRdb holds only the in-frame ones, with some missing. The DNA gave D and trimming, while V, J and clone size come from that table. The sample records roughly 140,000 clones, roughly 80% being singletons. The CDR3 is 15 amino acids. Germline V gene data show CDR1 as SGHTA and CDR2 as FQGNSA. V was clipped by 4 bases and J by 4 bases, with 15 bases between them. The sequenced material came from peripheral blood. This chain connects TRBV7-2 to TRBJ2-3; a weak D match, TRBD2 (6 bases). This TCR was sampled from a man aged 60-69 years with acute or convalescent COVID-19. Written as DNA, the CDR3 is TGTGCCAGCAGCTCCGGCAGGGAGGTCGCAGATACGCAGTATTTT. It is translated as CASSSGREVADTQYF.